This T cell receptor beta chain was sequenced during a study of human T cells and chemical hapten exposure listed by TCRdb under 2021. For the wider study: Libraries were pooled for sequencing, and variation in per-sample TCR yields was attributed mainly to small differences in library volumes within the pool. For every blood RNA sample, sequencing covered both the TCR alpha and TCR beta chains. In alopecia patients, the study followed how the peripheral blood TCR repertoire changed in vivo over primary and secondary sensitization to diphenylcyclopropenone (DPC), a hapten.

The germline V gene sets CDR1 to ENHRY and CDR2 to SYGVKD. After removal of 4 bases from V and 3 bases from J, the junction retains 2 bases not matched to a gene. The cysteine opens and the phenylalanine closes a CDR3 of 14 amino acids. The only DNA kept is the CDR3, 42 bases in frame from the first base. This clonotype occurred many times. Its specific antigen is unknown. No clone much larger than this one lies a single base away; base qualities are absent. To prepare the library, RACE was applied. The sequencer was a NextSeq 500. During library preparation, unique molecular identifiers were attached to individual cDNA molecules so that TCRs could be counted quantitatively and reproducibly. On the authors' methods: The median number of TCRs per sample was 85,000 to 100,000, ranging from 23,224 to 690,600. V, J and CDR3 annotation of the TCR reads was carried out using the Decombinator software suite. For the PS versus PT1 abundance plots, all samples were subsampled to the same number of TCRs (28,000). TCRs were defined as expanded if absent before sensitization and observed at least eight times at the 2-week time point. TCRdb reworked the public reads: Q25 trimming with fastp, MiXCR clone assembly, productive beta chains retained. Here each entry gathers all rows of one CDR3 protein and keeps the most common genes and DNA. V and J calls and clone size were set by TCRdb, not the authors. The sample includes roughly 130,000 distinct CDR3 sequences, with about 9% observed a single time. The ten largest clones add up to under 2% of the sample.

Read against the paper, the sample's time point label means: healthy volunteer bleed at 2 weeks. Total RNA was extracted from unfractionated whole blood that had been collected in Tempus Blood RNA tubes. About 5 healthy volunteers were used as TCR sequencing controls and were bled at day 0, 2 weeks and 6 weeks. Summary of the overall study and its limitations: The number of TCRs above 1 in 1000 frequency did not change with DPC sensitization; there was no evidence of global repertoire structure alterations. Repeated subsampling changed both the strength of the expansion versus patch-test correlation and the threshold at which the correlation became significant.

Material: whole blood. The clonotype comes from a male donor in good health. Some clones in this sample may be carry-over from other donors' samples. The sequence joins TRBV10-3 to TRBJ2-5; 10 junctional bases match TRBD2. Here is the DNA: TGTGCCATCAGTGGGACTAGCGGCGAAGAGACCCAGTACTTC. Translation gives CAISGTSGEETQYF.